This T cell receptor beta chain was obtained from a study of CD8 T cells in ankylosing spondylitis. The study, taken as a whole, reports: It appeared that ankylosing spondylitis blood was characterized by a TCR beta motif of fewer than 10 highly homologous variants. Clones linked to the disease showed a CD8+ phenotype. They occurred at relatively low frequencies in peripheral blood.

Quantitative 5'-RACE with molecular barcodes generated TCR beta libraries. TCRdb analysed the 5' RACE reads with MiXCR anew, one entry per CDR3 protein. The sample lists a few hundred thousand distinct CDR3 sequences, roughly 10% occurring once. J was trimmed by 7 bases and V by 3 bases; bases with no gene match: 7. The germline V gene has CDR1 SGHRS and CDR2 YFSETQ. This CDR3 has 14 amino acids. As concerns this clonotype: No antigen is known for it.

The receptor was isolated from a male donor with ankylosing spondylitis or in good health (not recorded which). Sample: blood, either unsorted or a sorted T cell fraction (not recorded which). The rearrangement uses TRBV5-1 and TRBJ2-1; 7 bases align to TRBD1. In DNA, the CDR3 is TGCGCCAGCAGCTCCACCAGGGGGTTGAATGAGCAGTTCTTC. Residues: CASSSTRGLNEQFF.